Sequencing of this T cell receptor beta chain was carried out in a study of cytomegalovirus exposure and HLA in healthy donors. PCR used 60 Vbeta primers and 13 Jbeta primers. Clones were read by immunoSEQ multiplex PCR, and TCRdb kept only the in-frame ones, dropping some. Of around 120,000 clones in the sample, more than 80% were seen once. The ends were cut back, 1 base at V and 6 bases at J, with 10 bases in the middle. The CDR3 is 13 residues long. Germline V gives CDR1 MNHEY, CDR2 SMNVEV (reference sequence). Sequences were obtained from PBMCs. This clonotype originated in a male donor in good health and CMV-seronegative. The chain couples TRBV27 to TRBJ2-7, with D unclear. CDR3 in DNA: TGTGCCAGCAGTTTATTGAGAGGATCCGAGCAGTACTTC. Amino acid sequence: CASSLLRGSEQYF.